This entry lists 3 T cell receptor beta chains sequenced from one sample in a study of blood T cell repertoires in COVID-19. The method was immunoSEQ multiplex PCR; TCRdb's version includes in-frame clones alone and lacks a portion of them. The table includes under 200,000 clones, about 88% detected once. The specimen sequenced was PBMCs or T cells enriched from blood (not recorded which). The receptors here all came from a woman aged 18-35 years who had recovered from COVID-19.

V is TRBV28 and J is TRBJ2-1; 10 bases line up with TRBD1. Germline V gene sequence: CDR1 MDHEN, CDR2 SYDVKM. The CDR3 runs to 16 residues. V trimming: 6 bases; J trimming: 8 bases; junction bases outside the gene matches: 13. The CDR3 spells CASRPPGQGLVDEQFF. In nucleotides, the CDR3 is TGTGCCAGCAGGCCCCCGGGACAGGGGTTGGTCGATGAGCAGTTCTTC. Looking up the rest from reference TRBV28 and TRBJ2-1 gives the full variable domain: DVKVTQSSRYLVKRTGEKVFLECVQDMDHENMFWYRQDPGLGLRLIYFSYDVKMKEKGDIPEGYSVSREKKERFSLILESASTNQTSMYLCASRPPGQGLVDEQFFGPGTRLTVL.

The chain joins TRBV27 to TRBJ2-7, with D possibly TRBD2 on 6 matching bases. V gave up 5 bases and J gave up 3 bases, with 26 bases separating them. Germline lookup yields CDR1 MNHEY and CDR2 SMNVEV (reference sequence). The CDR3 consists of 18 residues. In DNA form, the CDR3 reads TGTGCCAGCAGTCTCCGGCATGAAGGGGCGGGACTGTTCTACGAGCAGTACTTC. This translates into CASSLRHEGAGLFYEQYF.

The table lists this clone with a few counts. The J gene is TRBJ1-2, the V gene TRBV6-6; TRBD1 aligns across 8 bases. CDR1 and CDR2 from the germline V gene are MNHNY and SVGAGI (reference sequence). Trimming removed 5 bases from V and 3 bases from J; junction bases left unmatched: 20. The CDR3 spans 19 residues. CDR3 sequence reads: CASSPSRIRTGTRDYGYTF. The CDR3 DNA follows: TGTGCCAGCAGTCCCTCACGTATAAGGACAGGGACAAGGGACTATGGCTACACCTTC.